The rows below give T cell receptor beta chains drawn from one sample of a study of cytomegalovirus exposure and HLA in healthy donors. Only in-frame clones appear in the TCRdb table, and some are missing; sequencing was by immunoSEQ multiplex PCR. This repertoire shows 86,000 or so clones, roughly 95% found once; its top ten account for about 1.5%. The specimen was PBMCs. Every receptor here comes from a man between 18 and 35 years old in good health and CMV-seropositive. Each CDR3 is given with its conserved first and last residue. Fields, in order: D gene, V gene, clone size, J gene, CDR3 protein, CDR3 DNA. The D gene is left open where the match is weak. Clone size is stated in some rows and not others, as once, few, many or a class when expanded.

d_gene: NA; v_gene: TRBV28; abundance: NA; j_gene: TRBJ2-1; CDR3aa: CASSLPQAGYSYNEQFF; CDR3nt: TGTGCCAGCAGTTTACCCCAGGCAGGGTATTCCTACAATGAGCAGTTCTTC
d_gene: TRBD1; v_gene: TRBV5-1; abundance: NA; j_gene: TRBJ1-4; CDR3aa: CASSLHRGPDEKLFF; CDR3nt: TGCGCCAGCAGCCTTCACAGGGGGCCGGATGAAAAACTGTTTTTT
d_gene: NA; v_gene: TRBV4-2; abundance: NA; j_gene: TRBJ1-1; CDR3aa: CASSSLTGSGAEAFF; CDR3nt: TGTGCCAGCAGTTCCCTAACGGGGTCGGGCGCTGAAGCTTTCTTT
d_gene: TRBD2; v_gene: TRBV15; abundance: NA; j_gene: TRBJ2-1; CDR3aa: CATSRERAGDPNEQFF; CDR3nt: TGTGCCACCAGCAGAGAACGAGCGGGAGATCCCAATGAGCAGTTCTTC
d_gene: NA; v_gene: TRBV5-5; abundance: medium-sized; j_gene: TRBJ1-5; CDR3aa: CAALHMGARDQPQHF; CDR3nt: TGTGCCGCCCTCCATATGGGGGCGAGGGATCAGCCCCAGCATTTT
d_gene: TRBD2; v_gene: TRBV2; abundance: NA; j_gene: TRBJ2-1; CDR3aa: CASSDPPGGKYNEQFF; CDR3nt: TGTGCCAGCAGTGATCCCCCGGGGGGAAAATACAATGAGCAGTTCTTC
d_gene: NA; v_gene: TRBV11-3; abundance: NA; j_gene: TRBJ2-3; CDR3aa: CASSPGWVYGSPDTQYF; CDR3nt: TGTGCCAGCAGCCCGGGGTGGGTCTACGGGTCGCCAGATACGCAGTATTTT
d_gene: TRBD1; v_gene: TRBV19; abundance: NA; j_gene: TRBJ2-7; CDR3aa: CASSPTGAGNEQYF; CDR3nt: TGTGCCAGTAGTCCCACAGGGGCGGGCAACGAGCAGTACTTC
d_gene: NA; v_gene: TRBV29-1; abundance: once; j_gene: TRBJ2-7; CDR3aa: CSVVYGQIDSYEQYF; CDR3nt: TGCAGCGTCGTATACGGACAGATCGATTCCTACGAGCAGTACTTC
d_gene: NA; v_gene: TRBV27; abundance: NA; j_gene: TRBJ2-1; CDR3aa: CASSFGGGNEQFF; CDR3nt: TGTGCCAGCAGTTTTGGCGGTGGAAATGAGCAGTTCTTC
d_gene: TRBD1; v_gene: TRBV4-1; abundance: once; j_gene: TRBJ1-5; CDR3aa: CASSQVAGGRQPQHF; CDR3nt: TGCGCCAGCAGCCAAGTCGCAGGGGGGCGTCAGCCCCAGCATTTT
d_gene: NA; v_gene: TRBV5-1; abundance: NA; j_gene: TRBJ2-5; CDR3aa: CASSRSGDQETQYF; CDR3nt: TGCGCCAGCAGTCGGTCGGGGGACCAAGAGACCCAGTACTTC
d_gene: TRBD1; v_gene: TRBV6-1; abundance: NA; j_gene: TRBJ1-1; CDR3aa: CASSDTGGITEAFF; CDR3nt: TGTGCCAGCAGTGACACAGGGGGCATTACTGAAGCTTTCTTT
d_gene: NA; v_gene: TRBV5-1; abundance: once; j_gene: TRBJ2-3; CDR3aa: CASSLGRTGTDTQYF; CDR3nt: TGCGCCAGCAGCTTGGGGAGGACTGGCACAGATACGCAGTATTTT
d_gene: TRBD1; v_gene: TRBV5-5; abundance: NA; j_gene: TRBJ2-1; CDR3aa: CASITGQAEQFF; CDR3nt: TGTGCCAGCATCACCGGACAGGCTGAGCAGTTCTTC
d_gene: TRBD1; v_gene: TRBV2; abundance: NA; j_gene: TRBJ1-1; CDR3aa: CASVRTGVNTEAFF; CDR3nt: TGTGCCAGCGTCCGGACAGGAGTTAACACTGAAGCTTTCTTT
d_gene: NA; v_gene: TRBV6-5; abundance: NA; j_gene: TRBJ1-2; CDR3aa: CASSSGANYGYTF; CDR3nt: TGTGCCAGCAGTTCCGGAGCTAACTATGGCTACACCTTC
d_gene: NA; v_gene: TRBV13; abundance: once; j_gene: TRBJ1-1; CDR3aa: CASSPKNTEAFF; CDR3nt: TGTGCCAGCAGCCCAAAAAACACTGAAGCTTTCTTT
d_gene: NA; v_gene: TRBV5-5; abundance: NA; j_gene: TRBJ1-5; CDR3aa: CASSLEGHPLQPQHF; CDR3nt: TGTGCCAGCAGCTTGGAGGGACACCCCCTTCAGCCCCAGCATTTT
d_gene: NA; v_gene: TRBV19; abundance: once; j_gene: TRBJ1-5; CDR3aa: CASSPTADPNQPQHF; CDR3nt: TGTGCCAGTAGCCCAACGGCGGATCCCAATCAGCCCCAGCATTTT
d_gene: TRBD1; v_gene: TRBV15; abundance: NA; j_gene: TRBJ1-2; CDR3aa: CATSRARRPGQVYYGYTF; CDR3nt: TGTGCCACCAGCAGAGCCCGCCGACCGGGACAGGTTTACTATGGCTACACCTTC
d_gene: NA; v_gene: TRBV19; abundance: once; j_gene: TRBJ2-2; CDR3aa: CASSISASGELFF; CDR3nt: TGTGCCAGTAGTATCTCAGCGTCCGGGGAGCTGTTTTTT
d_gene: NA; v_gene: TRBV28; abundance: NA; j_gene: TRBJ2-5; CDR3aa: CASSLDGQETQYF; CDR3nt: TGTGCCAGCAGTTTAGACGGGCAAGAGACCCAGTACTTC
d_gene: NA; v_gene: TRBV7-2; abundance: NA; j_gene: TRBJ1-5; CDR3aa: CASSLVPNSNQPQHF; CDR3nt: TGTGCCAGCAGCTTAGTCCCAAATAGCAATCAGCCCCAGCATTTT
d_gene: NA; v_gene: TRBV30; abundance: NA; j_gene: TRBJ2-7; CDR3aa: CAWSRTGTYEQYF; CDR3nt: TGTGCCTGGAGCCGGACTGGGACCTACGAGCAGTACTTC
d_gene: NA; v_gene: TRBV6-5; abundance: NA; j_gene: TRBJ1-2; CDR3aa: CASSYSGALTGYTF; CDR3nt: TGTGCCAGCAGTTACTCAGGGGCACTGACTGGCTACACCTTC
d_gene: TRBD1; v_gene: TRBV4-1; abundance: once; j_gene: TRBJ1-5; CDR3aa: CASSQGRQGAQNQPQHF; CDR3nt: TGCGCCAGCAGCCAAGGCAGGCAGGGGGCGCAGAATCAGCCCCAGCATTTT
d_gene: NA; v_gene: TRBV6-1; abundance: NA; j_gene: TRBJ1-1; CDR3aa: CASGLLGVNTEAFF; CDR3nt: TGTGCCAGCGGACTACTGGGGGTGAACACTGAAGCTTTCTTT
d_gene: NA; v_gene: TRBV7-8; abundance: NA; j_gene: TRBJ2-6; CDR3aa: CASSLRVSGANVLTF; CDR3nt: TGTGCCAGCAGCCTACGGGTCTCTGGGGCCAACGTCCTGACTTTC